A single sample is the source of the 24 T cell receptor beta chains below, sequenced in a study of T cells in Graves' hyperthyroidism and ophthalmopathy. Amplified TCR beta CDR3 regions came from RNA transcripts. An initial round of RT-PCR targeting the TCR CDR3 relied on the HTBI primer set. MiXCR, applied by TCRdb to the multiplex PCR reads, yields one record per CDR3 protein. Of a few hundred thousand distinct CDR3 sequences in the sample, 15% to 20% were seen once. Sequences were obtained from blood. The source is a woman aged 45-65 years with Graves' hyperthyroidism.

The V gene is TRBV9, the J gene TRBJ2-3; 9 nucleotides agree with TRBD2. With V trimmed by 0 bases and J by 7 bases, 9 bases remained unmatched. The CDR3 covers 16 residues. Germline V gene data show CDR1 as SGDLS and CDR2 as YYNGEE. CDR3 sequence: CASSVAGLAGSNTQYF. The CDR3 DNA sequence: TGTGCCAGCAGCGTAGCGGGGCTAGCGGGGTCAAATACGCAGTATTTT.

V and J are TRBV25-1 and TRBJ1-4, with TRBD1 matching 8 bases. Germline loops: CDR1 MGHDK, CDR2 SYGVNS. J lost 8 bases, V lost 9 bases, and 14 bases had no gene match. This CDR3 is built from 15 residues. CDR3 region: CARRVGRGRKEKLFF. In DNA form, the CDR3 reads TGTGCCAGAAGGGTGGGCAGGGGGCGAAAGGAAAAACTGTTTTTT.

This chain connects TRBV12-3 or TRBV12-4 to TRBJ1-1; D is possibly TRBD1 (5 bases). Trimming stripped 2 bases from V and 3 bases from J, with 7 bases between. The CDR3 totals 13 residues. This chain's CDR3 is CASSLFRDTEAFF. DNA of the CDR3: TGTGCCAGCAGTTTATTCAGGGACACTGAAGCTTTCTTT.

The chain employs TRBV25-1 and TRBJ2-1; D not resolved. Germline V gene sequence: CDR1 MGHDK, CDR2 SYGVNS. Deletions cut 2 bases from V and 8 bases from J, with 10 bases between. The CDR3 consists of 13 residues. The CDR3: CASSEGPRDEQFF. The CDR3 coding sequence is TGTGCCAGCAGTGAAGGCCCGCGCGATGAGCAGTTCTTC.

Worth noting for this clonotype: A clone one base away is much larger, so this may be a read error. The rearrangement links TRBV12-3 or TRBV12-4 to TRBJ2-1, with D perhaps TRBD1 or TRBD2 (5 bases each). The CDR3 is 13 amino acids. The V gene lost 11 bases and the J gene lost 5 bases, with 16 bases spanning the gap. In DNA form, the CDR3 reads TGTGCCGGCCAGGGCCCCGGGGACAATGAGCAGTTCTTC. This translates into CAGQGPGDNEQFF.

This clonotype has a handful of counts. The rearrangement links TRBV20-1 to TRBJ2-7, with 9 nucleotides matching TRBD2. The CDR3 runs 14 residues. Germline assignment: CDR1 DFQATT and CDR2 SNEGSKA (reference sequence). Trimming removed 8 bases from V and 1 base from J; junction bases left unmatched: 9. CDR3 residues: CSLEGAGGSYEQYF. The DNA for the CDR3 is TGCAGTCTCGAAGGGGCGGGAGGGTCCTACGAGCAGTACTTC.

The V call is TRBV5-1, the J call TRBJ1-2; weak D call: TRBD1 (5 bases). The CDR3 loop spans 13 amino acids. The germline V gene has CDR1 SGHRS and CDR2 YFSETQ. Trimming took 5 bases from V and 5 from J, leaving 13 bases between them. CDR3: CASRQAPGYGYTF. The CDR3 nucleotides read TGCGCCAGCAGACAAGCCCCAGGGTATGGCTACACCTTC. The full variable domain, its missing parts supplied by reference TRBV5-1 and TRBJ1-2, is KAGVTQTPRYLIKTRGQQVTLSCSPISGHRSVSWYQQTPGQGLQFLFEYFSETQRNKGNFPGRFSGRQFSNSRSEMNVSTLELGDSALYLCASRQAPGYGYTFGSGTRLTVV.

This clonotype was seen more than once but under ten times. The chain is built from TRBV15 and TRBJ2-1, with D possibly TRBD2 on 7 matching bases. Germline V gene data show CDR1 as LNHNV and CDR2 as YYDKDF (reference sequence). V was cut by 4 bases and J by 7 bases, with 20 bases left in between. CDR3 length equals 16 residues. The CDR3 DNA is TGTGCCACCAGCACGTGGGACGGGGGGCAAAGTAATGAGCAGTTCTTC. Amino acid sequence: CATSTWDGGQSNEQFF.

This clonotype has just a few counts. CDR3 loop: CASSRELEQFF. The CDR3 DNA reads as TGTGCCAGCAGTCGAGAATTAGAGCAGTTCTTC. The J gene is TRBJ2-1, the V gene TRBV3-1; D is ambiguous. Germline lookup yields CDR1 LGHDT and CDR2 YNNKEL (reference sequence). This CDR3 has 11 residues. Trimming cost V 6 bases and J 10 bases, with 10 bases left between them.

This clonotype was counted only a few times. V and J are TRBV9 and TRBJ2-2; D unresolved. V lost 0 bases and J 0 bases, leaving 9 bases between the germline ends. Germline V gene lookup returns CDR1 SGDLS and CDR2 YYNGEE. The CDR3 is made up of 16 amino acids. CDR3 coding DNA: TGTGCCAGCAGCGTAGATCCGTTCGCGAACACCGGGGAGCTGTTTTTT. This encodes CASSVDPFANTGELFF.

CDR3 region: CATQSHGTANTEAFF. The CDR3 DNA sequence: TGTGCCACACAATCGCACGGGACAGCGAACACTGAAGCTTTCTTT. The chain employs TRBV19 and TRBJ1-1; TRBD1 aligns across 7 bases. With 10 bases clipped from V and 1 base from J, the junction kept 12 bases outside the gene matches. CDR3 size: 15 residues. Germline V CDR1 and CDR2: LNHDA, SQIVND (reference sequence).

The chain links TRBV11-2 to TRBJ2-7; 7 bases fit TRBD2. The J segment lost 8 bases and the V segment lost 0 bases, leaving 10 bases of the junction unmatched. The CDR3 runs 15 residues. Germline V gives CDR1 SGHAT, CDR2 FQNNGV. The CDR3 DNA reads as TGTGCCAGCAGCTTAGATCTCAGCGGGATCGGCAAGCAGTACTTC. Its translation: CASSLDLSGIGKQYF.

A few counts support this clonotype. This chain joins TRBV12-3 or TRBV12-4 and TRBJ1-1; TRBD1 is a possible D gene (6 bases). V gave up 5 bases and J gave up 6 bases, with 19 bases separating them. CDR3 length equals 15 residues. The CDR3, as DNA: TGTGCCAGCAGTCTCAACCTACAGGGTGTCGCTGAAGCTTTCTTT. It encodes CASSLNLQGVAEAFF.

CDR3 sequence reads: CASSPGQPPGELFF. For the CDR3, the DNA is TGTGCCAGCAGTCCCGGACAGCCACCCGGGGAGCTGTTTTTT. J is TRBJ2-2 and V is TRBV7-3, with D tentatively TRBD1 (6 bases). This CDR3 is built from 14 residues. Looked up from germline, CDR1 is SGHTA and CDR2 is FQGTGA. Trimming removed 6 bases at V and 6 bases at J, with 14 bases between.

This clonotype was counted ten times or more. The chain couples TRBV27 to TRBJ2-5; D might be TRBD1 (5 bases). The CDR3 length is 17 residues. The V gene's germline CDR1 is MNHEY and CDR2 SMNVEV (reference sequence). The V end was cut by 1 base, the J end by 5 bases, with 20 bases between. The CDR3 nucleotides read TGTGCCAGCAGTTTATACCCGTCTGGCAGGGATGGGGAGACCCAGTACTTC. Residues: CASSLYPSGRDGETQYF.

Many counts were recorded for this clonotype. CDR3 sequence (DNA): TGCGCCAGCACCTACCTCGAAAGGGACACTGAAGCTTTCTTT. This gives the protein CASTYLERDTEAFF. The chain links TRBV5-1 to TRBJ1-1; no definite D call. With 6 bases removed from V and 3 bases from J, the gap between germline ends came to 15 bases. This CDR3 has 14 amino acids. Germline-derived CDR1 and CDR2 are SGHRS and YFSETQ.

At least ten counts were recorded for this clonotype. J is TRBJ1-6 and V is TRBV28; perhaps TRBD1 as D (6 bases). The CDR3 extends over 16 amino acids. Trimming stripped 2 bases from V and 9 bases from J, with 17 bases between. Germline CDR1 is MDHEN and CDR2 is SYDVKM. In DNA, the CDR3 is TGTGCCAGCAGTTTAGCCCTGGACAGTCTGGGTTCACCCCTCCACTTT. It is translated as CASSLALDSLGSPLHF. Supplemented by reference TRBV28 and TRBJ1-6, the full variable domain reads DVKVTQSSRYLVKRTGEKVFLECVQDMDHENMFWYRQDPGLGLRLIYFSYDVKMKEKGDIPEGYSVSREKKERFSLILESASTNQTSMYLCASSLALDSLGSPLHFGNGTRLTVT.

Here the CDR3 reads CATARTGLYSNQPQHF. DNA of the CDR3: TGTGCCACTGCCCGGACAGGGCTTTATAGCAATCAGCCCCAGCATTTT. This rearrangement joins TRBV6-1 to TRBJ1-5; 8 bases fit TRBD1. This CDR3 is 16 amino acids long. Germline V gene sequence: CDR1 MNHNS, CDR2 SASEGT. The V and J ends lost 10 bases and 0 bases, in that order; junction bases with no gene match: 11.

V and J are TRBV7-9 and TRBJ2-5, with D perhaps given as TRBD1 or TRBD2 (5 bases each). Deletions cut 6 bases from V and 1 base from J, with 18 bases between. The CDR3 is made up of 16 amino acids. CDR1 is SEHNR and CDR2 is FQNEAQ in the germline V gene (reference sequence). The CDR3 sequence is CASSPPPSGTQETQYF. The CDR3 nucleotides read TGTGCCAGCAGTCCCCCCCCCTCCGGGACCCAAGAGACCCAGTACTTC.

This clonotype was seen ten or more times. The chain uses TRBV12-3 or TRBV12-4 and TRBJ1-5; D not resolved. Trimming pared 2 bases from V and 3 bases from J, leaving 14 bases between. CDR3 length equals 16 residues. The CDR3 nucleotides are TGTGCCAGCAGTTTAAATACCCCGGGCAACAATCAGCCCCAGCATTTT. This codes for CASSLNTPGNNQPQHF.

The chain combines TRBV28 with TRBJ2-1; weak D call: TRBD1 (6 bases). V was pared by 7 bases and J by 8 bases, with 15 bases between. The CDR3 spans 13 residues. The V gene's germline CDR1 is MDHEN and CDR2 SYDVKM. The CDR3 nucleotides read TGTGCCAGCACCGCCGGGGACAACGATGAGCAGTTCTTC. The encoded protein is CASTAGDNDEQFF.

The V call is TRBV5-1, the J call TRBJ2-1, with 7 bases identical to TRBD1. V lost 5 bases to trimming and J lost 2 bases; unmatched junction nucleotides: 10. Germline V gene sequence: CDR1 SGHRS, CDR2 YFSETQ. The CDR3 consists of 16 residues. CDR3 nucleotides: TGCGCCAGCAGGCCCTCGGGACAGCCTACCTACAATGAGCAGTTCTTC. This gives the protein CASRPSGQPTYNEQFF.

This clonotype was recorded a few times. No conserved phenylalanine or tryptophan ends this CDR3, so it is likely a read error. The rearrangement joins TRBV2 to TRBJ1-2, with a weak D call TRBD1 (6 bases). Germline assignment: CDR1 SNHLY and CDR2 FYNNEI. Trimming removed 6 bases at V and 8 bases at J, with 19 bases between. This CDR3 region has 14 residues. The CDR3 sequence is CASRVLGQSGGYTL. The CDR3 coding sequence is TGTGCCAGCAGGGTTTTAGGACAGAGTGGCGGCTACACCCTC.

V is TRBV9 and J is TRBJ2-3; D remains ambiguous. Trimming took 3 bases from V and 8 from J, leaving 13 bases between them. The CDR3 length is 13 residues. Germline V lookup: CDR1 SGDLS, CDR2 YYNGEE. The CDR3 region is CASSEDLSATQYF. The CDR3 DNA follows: TGTGCCAGCAGCGAGGACCTTTCGGCTACGCAGTATTTT.